The clone carrying this T cell receptor beta chain was detected once. The data stem from a study of cytomegalovirus exposure and HLA in healthy donors. 60 Vbeta and 13 Jbeta primers were used in PCR. Using immunoSEQ multiplex PCR, the repertoire was profiled, and TCRdb retains in-frame clones only, with some absent. The sample yields 150,000 to 200,000 clones, around 79% seen once. This CDR3 spans 16 amino acids. The V end was cut by 2 bases, the J end by 2 bases, with 14 bases between. Germline V CDR1 and CDR2: SNHLY, FYNNEI. The sequenced sample was PBMCs. The sequence was collected from a woman aged 40 to 50 in good health and CMV-seronegative. The V and J genes are TRBV2 and TRBJ2-3; weak D call: TRBD2 (6 bases). The DNA of the CDR3 is TGTGCCAGCAGTGAATGGAGGGGAAGGGTCACAGATACGCAGTATTTT. Protein product: CASSEWRGRVTDTQYF.